Listed here are 32 T cell receptor beta chains from one sample, sequenced in a study of molecular identifiers for immune sequencing clone quantification. TCRdb passed the PCR reads through MiXCR, listing each CDR3 protein once. There are around 470,000 distinct CDR3 sequences in the sample; under 30% occur only once, and under 0.8% lies in the top ten. The sequenced sample was naive CD8+ T cells from blood, with Jurkat cell RNA spiked in. Subset: FACS-sorted CD8+CD4-CCR7+CD45RA+ naive T cells. The receptors come from a human donor in good health. Some libraries in this study had Jurkat cell RNA spiked in.

This clonotype came up a few times. The chain uses TRBV12-3 or TRBV12-4 and TRBJ2-7, with TRBD1 identical over 9 bases. V shed 4 bases and J 6 bases; nucleotides not matched to a gene: 10. The CDR3 totals 15 residues. DNA for the CDR3: TGTGCCAGCAGTTCGGGACAGGGTAATAGGGGCGAGCAGTACTTC. Translating it yields CASSSGQGNRGEQYF.

In its sample, this clonotype was seen many times. V usage is TRBV29-1 and J usage is TRBJ2-2, with D hard to call. The V end lost 1 base, the J end lost 7 bases, and 10 bases lay between the germline ends. The germline CDR1 and CDR2 sequences are SQVTM and ANQGSEA. The CDR3 is 13 amino acids. CDR3 coding DNA: TGCAGCGTTGAAGTTCGGACGTACGGGGAGCTGTTTTTT. Its protein product is CSVEVRTYGELFF.

The V gene is TRBV27, the J gene TRBJ1-5, with a tentative D call TRBD1 (5 bases). The germline CDR1 and CDR2 sequences are MNHEY and SMNVEV (reference sequence). V was pared by 8 bases and J by 5 bases, with 16 bases between. The CDR3 has 14 amino acids. Here the CDR3 DNA reads TGTGCCAGCGGTTATTCAGGGAGGGATCAGCCCCAGCATTTT. Its translation: CASGYSGRDQPQHF.

On this clonotype: This may stem from a read error, because a much larger clone lies one nucleotide away. The V call is TRBV19, the J call TRBJ1-5; TRBD1 matches 7 bases. This CDR3 is 13 amino acids long. In germline, CDR1 is LNHDA, CDR2 SQIVND (reference sequence). This CDR3 reads CATNAGGNQPPHF. The DNA for the CDR3 is TGTGCCACGAATGCAGGGGGGAATCAGCCCCCGCATTTT.

A remark on this clonotype: Germline and junction disagree at one end, which may indicate a read error. The V call is TRBV30, the J call TRBJ2-4; no reliable D call. The CDR3 has 13 residues. CDR1 and CDR2 (germline): GTSNPN, SVGIG (reference sequence). The CDR3 coding sequence is TGTGCCTGGGCCAAGATTTCCAAAAACAGTCAGTACTTC. Its protein is CAWAKISKNSQYF.

The chain has TRBV27 and TRBJ2-7; no reliable D call. The germline V gene encodes CDR1 MNHEY and CDR2 SMNVEV (reference sequence). Trimming left V 8 bases short and J 5 bases short, with 10 bases between. The CDR3 covers 11 residues. Here the CDR3 reads CASGDFDEQYF. The CDR3 DNA follows: TGTGCCAGCGGGGATTTTGACGAGCAGTACTTC.

V gene TRBV19 combines with J gene TRBJ2-7; 9 bases are a match to TRBD1. The ends lost 5 bases at V and 7 bases at J; junction bases unmatched: 6. CDR3 length: 13 residues. From germline, CDR1 is LNHDA and CDR2 SQIVND (reference sequence). This CDR3 reads CASSQQGASEQYF. In nucleotides, the CDR3 is TGTGCCAGTAGTCAACAGGGGGCAAGTGAGCAGTACTTC.

Many counts were recorded for this clonotype. The J gene is TRBJ2-7, the V gene TRBV6-6; tentative D call: TRBD2 (6 bases). The CDR3 runs 13 residues. V was cut by 2 bases and J by 7 bases, with 12 bases left in between. The germline V gene encodes CDR1 MNHNY and CDR2 SVGAGI (reference sequence). CDR3 sequence: CASSYGRGWEQYF. The CDR3 region has the DNA TGTGCCAGCAGTTACGGTCGGGGGTGGGAGCAGTACTTC.

In the case of this clonotype: A much larger clone lies one base from this, so it may be a read error. V usage is TRBV4-3 and J usage is TRBJ2-7; 11 bases agree with TRBD2. The germline V gene encodes CDR1 LGHNA and CDR2 YSLEER. The CDR3 totals 15 residues. The V gene end was trimmed by 4 bases and the J gene end by 7 bases; junction bases not matched to a gene: 9. CDR3 region: CASSLNSGRAREQYF. In DNA form, the CDR3 reads TGCGCCAGCAGCCTAAATAGCGGGAGGGCCAGGGAGCAGTACTTC.

About this clonotype: A much bigger clone sits one base away, suggesting this may be a read error. The rearrangement uses TRBV4-3 and TRBJ2-3; the D gene is possibly TRBD2 (6 bases). This CDR3 spans 17 amino acids. Trimming took off 4 bases at V and 4 bases at J, with 21 bases between the two ends. Germline loops: CDR1 LGHNA, CDR2 YSLEER. This CDR3 is CASSRDPTGSGSDTQYF. The CDR3 nucleotides are TGCGCCAGCAGCCGAGATCCTACCGGGAGCGGCTCAGATACGCAGTATTTT.

The chain links TRBV2 to TRBJ2-5; 10 nucleotides agree with TRBD2. V shed 7 bases, J shed 0 bases, and the junction held 2 bases outside the gene matches. There are 14 residues in the CDR3. CDR1 is SNHLY, CDR2 FYNNEI, per germline. This chain's CDR3 is CASTGLADQETQYF. CDR3 coding DNA: TGTGCCAGCACCGGACTAGCGGACCAAGAGACCCAGTACTTC.

As DNA, the CDR3 is TGTGCCAGCAGCTTAGACAGGTCCTATAGGGACAATGAGCAGTTCTTC. Protein: CASSLDRSYRDNEQFF. The V gene is TRBV7-6, the J gene TRBJ2-1; tentatively, D is TRBD1 (5 bases). In germline, CDR1 is SGHVS, CDR2 FNYEAQ. The CDR3 contains 16 residues. The V and J ends lost 1 base and 5 bases respectively, with 15 bases between them.

The chain carries TRBV7-6 and TRBJ2-7; 7 nucleotides align to TRBD1. The CDR3 is 14 amino acids. Germline V CDR1 and CDR2: SGHVS, FNYEAQ. V lost 4 bases and J lost 3; bases outside the gene matches: 6. The chain's CDR3 is CASSSTTGFYEQYF. The CDR3 DNA sequence: TGTGCCAGCAGCTCAACGACAGGGTTCTACGAGCAGTACTTC.

A remark on this clonotype: A read error may account for a junction end that differs from germline. The chain combines TRBV4-3 with TRBJ1-2; D uncertain. Germline CDR1 and CDR2: LGHNA and YSLEER. The CDR3 is made up of 14 amino acids. This chain's CDR3 is CVSSQDITVAGYTF. The CDR3, as DNA: TGCGTCAGCAGCCAAGATATAACAGTAGCCGGCTACACCTTC.

This clonotype has a count of ten or more. The rearrangement uses TRBV7-2 and TRBJ2-7; D not resolved. The V gene lost 0 bases and the J gene lost 0 bases, with 12 bases spanning the gap. From germline, CDR1 is SGHTA and CDR2 FQGNSA. This CDR3 spans 16 amino acids. CDR3 in DNA: TGTGCCAGCAGCTTAGCGCCTCATTCCAGCTCCTACGAGCAGTACTTC. It specifies CASSLAPHSSSYEQYF.

This clonotype was picked up a small number of times. This chain joins TRBV5-1 and TRBJ2-4, with 9 bases lining up with TRBD2. Germline V gene data show CDR1 as SGHRS and CDR2 as YFSETQ. This CDR3 is built from 18 residues. V gave up 0 bases and J gave up 0 bases; unmatched junction bases: 7. CDR3 DNA sequence: TGCGCCAGCAGCTTGGGGACTAGCGCTAGACTAGCCAAAAACATTCAGTACTTC. Encoded protein: CASSLGTSARLAKNIQYF.

The chain is built from TRBV18 and TRBJ2-3, with 10 bases aligning to TRBD2. The V gene's germline CDR1 is KGHSH and CDR2 LQKENI. The CDR3 covers 19 residues. With 6 bases clipped from V and 3 bases from J, the junction kept 18 bases outside the gene matches. In DNA form, the CDR3 reads TGTGCCAGCTCTACGGAGTTTATAGCGGGAGGTGTCTTGACAGATACGCAGTATTTT. The encoded protein is CASSTEFIAGGVLTDTQYF.

This clonotype was detected many times. The J gene is TRBJ2-2, the V gene TRBV4-3; TRBD1 might be the D (6 bases). The germline V gene encodes CDR1 LGHNA and CDR2 YSLEER. This CDR3 region has 15 residues. Trimming removed 0 bases at V and 9 bases at J, with 14 bases between. The CDR3 DNA follows: TGCGCCAGCAGCCAAGATTGGGCAGGGGCCCGGGAGCTGTTTTTT. Protein sequence: CASSQDWAGARELFF.

This clonotype was counted between two and nine times. The rearrangement joins TRBV5-1 to TRBJ2-7; TRBD2 might be the D (6 bases). Between the trimmed V and J ends, which lost 2 bases and 6 bases, there was a span of 12 bases. Germline loops: CDR1 SGHRS, CDR2 YFSETQ. This CDR3 region has 13 residues. The CDR3 here is CASSLGTPSEQYF. As DNA, the CDR3 is TGCGCCAGCAGCTTAGGGACTCCTAGCGAGCAGTACTTC.

This rearrangement joins TRBV28 to TRBJ2-5, with TRBD1 matching over 8 bases. CDR3 length: 16 residues. Germline lookup yields CDR1 MDHEN and CDR2 SYDVKM. Trimming took 5 bases from V and 7 from J; bases not matched to a gene: 15. The CDR3 nucleotides read TGTGCCAGCAGTCGGCTGGGATCCAGGGGGCTCGGGACCCAGTACTTC. Amino acids: CASSRLGSRGLGTQYF.

Comments on this clonotype: A read error may be the cause here, since a much bigger clone is one base away. The chain recombines TRBV7-2 with TRBJ2-7, with TRBD2 identical over 8 bases. This CDR3 has 16 amino acids. V was clipped by 5 bases and J by 6 bases; unmatched bases: 15. Germline V gene data show CDR1 as SGHTA and CDR2 as FQGNSA. The CDR3 reads CASSPGPGTRTCEQYF. The CDR3 nucleotides read TGTGCCAGCAGCCCAGGGCCGGGGACTAGAACTTGCGAGCAGTACTTC.

In regard to this clonotype: A much larger clone lies a single base off, so this may be a read error. The chain has TRBV9 and TRBJ2-3, with 8 positions matching TRBD2. CDR3 length: 14 amino acids. Looked up from germline, CDR1 is SGDLS and CDR2 is YYNGEE. The CDR3 DNA reads TGTGCCGGCAGCGGGGGCCCTAGAACAGATACGCAGTATTTT. It yields the protein CAGSGGPRTDTQYF.

The rearrangement uses TRBV6-2 or TRBV6-3 and TRBJ2-7; 10 bases match TRBD1. Germline values: CDR1 MNHEY, CDR2 SVGEGT. This CDR3 has 15 residues. The V segment lost 2 bases and the J segment 4 bases; nucleotides outside the gene matches: 5. CDR3 sequence (DNA): TGTGCCAGCAGTTACGGGGGACAGGGGCAATACGAGCAGTACTTC. It encodes CASSYGGQGQYEQYF.

With regard to this clonotype: Given a much more abundant clone one base away, this may be a read error. The V call is TRBV12-3 or TRBV12-4, the J call TRBJ2-3; possibly TRBD2 for D (5 bases). This CDR3 contains 14 residues. Trimming stripped 6 bases from V and 2 bases from J, with 12 bases between. CDR3 region: CASSGMYFTDTQYF. The CDR3 DNA reads TGTGCCAGCAGCGGGATGTACTTCACAGATACGCAGTATTTT.

The chain joins TRBV2 to TRBJ1-4; TRBD1 is a possible D gene (6 bases). The V end lost 7 bases, the J end lost 0 bases, and 12 bases lay between the germline ends. Germline V lookup: CDR1 SNHLY, CDR2 FYNNEI. The CDR3 sequence is 15 residues long. CDR3 loop: CASTARDTTNEKLFF. In nucleotides, the CDR3 is TGTGCCAGCACCGCTAGGGACACAACTAATGAAAAACTGTTTTTT.

The CDR3 is CASSVGGGAGYNEQFF. DNA for the CDR3: TGTGCCAGCAGCGTTGGCGGGGGGGCAGGGTACAATGAGCAGTTCTTC. This chain joins TRBV9 and TRBJ2-1; 9 nucleotides match TRBD2. From germline, CDR1 is SGDLS and CDR2 YYNGEE. V was pared by 2 bases and J by 4 bases, with 7 bases of the junction left unmatched. This CDR3 has 16 amino acids.

Points on this clonotype: This could be a read error, since a much larger clone is one nucleotide away. The chain joins TRBV9 to TRBJ2-2; no reliable D call. Between the trimmed V and J ends, which lost 3 bases and 7 bases, there was a span of 4 bases. There are 11 residues in the CDR3. CDR1 and CDR2 from the germline V gene are SGDLS and YYNGEE. The CDR3 bases are TGTGCCAGCAGCGGAGTCGGGGAGCTGTTTTTT. It is translated as CASSGVGELFF. Looking up the rest from reference TRBV9 and TRBJ2-2 gives the full variable domain: DSGVTQTPKHLITATGQRVTLRCSPRSGDLSVYWYQQSLDQGLQFLIQYYNGEERAKGNILERFSAQQFPDLHSELNLSSLELGDSALYFCASSGVGELFFGEGSRLTVL.

This clonotype was counted ten times or more. V gene TRBV9 combines with J gene TRBJ1-5; D remains ambiguous. The CDR3 contains 14 residues. Per germline, CDR1 SGDLS and CDR2 YYNGEE. Trimming removed 4 bases from V and 6 bases from J, with 14 bases in between. DNA of the CDR3: TGTGCCAGCAGCCCTGGGGTTGCGGCTCAGCCCCAGCATTTT. Protein sequence: CASSPGVAAQPQHF.

This chain joins TRBV7-9 and TRBJ1-1, with no clear D. CDR1 SEHNR and CDR2 FQNEAQ come from the germline V gene (reference sequence). This CDR3 is 15 amino acids long. The V gene lost 5 bases and the J gene lost 3 bases, with 16 bases spanning the gap. The chain's CDR3 is CASSAMTEIYTEAFF. The CDR3 region has the DNA TGTGCCAGCAGCGCCATGACCGAAATATACACTGAAGCTTTCTTT.

This clonotype showed up many times. This sequence joins TRBV12-3 or TRBV12-4 and TRBJ2-3, with 13 bases fitting TRBD2. The CDR3 is 17 residues long. V dropped 1 base and J dropped 5; count of bases not matched to a gene: 6. For the CDR3, the DNA is TGTGCCAGCAGTTTAGGGACTAGCGGGGGCGCACAAGATACGCAGTATTTT. Amino acids: CASSLGTSGGAQDTQYF.

This clonotype was seen more than once but under ten times. A much more abundant neighbour one base away suggests this may be a read error. The rearrangement uses TRBV4-1 and TRBJ1-2; a possible D gene is TRBD1 (5 bases). Germline V gene data show CDR1 as MGHRA and CDR2 as YSYEKL. The CDR3 has 15 residues. As DNA, the CDR3 is TGCGCCAGCAGCCTGGTATTAGGAGGGGTATATGGCTACGCCTTC. It is translated as CASSLVLGGVYGYAF.

The J gene is TRBJ1-2, the V gene TRBV29-1; D not certain. This CDR3 has 11 amino acids. Germline V lookup: CDR1 SQVTM, CDR2 ANQGSEA. Trimming cost V 6 bases and J 4 bases, with 9 bases left between them. The CDR3 loop is CSVGSGYGYTF. CDR3 nucleotides: TGCAGCGTGGGTTCTGGCTATGGCTACACCTTC.